This entry features one T cell receptor beta chain sequence. This probably arose from a read error, given a far larger clone one base away. TRAV- and TRBV-specific primers primed first-strand cDNA, covering alpha and beta chains. For amplifying TCRs, the PCR ran for 15 to 20 cycles with Phusion, which was used together with a constant-region primer and the adapter on the V primers. TCRdb re-analysed the reads in MiXCR, keeping a single row per CDR3 protein. Of tens of thousands of distinct CDR3 sequences in the sample, over 15% were seen once. This specimen belongs to a study of low-dose radiotherapy and immunotherapy resistance in tumors. Turning to the study itself: Doses of 0.5 Gy per fraction every 2 weeks, totaling 6.5 Gy, went to Cohort 1. The regimen for patients comprised intravenous nivolumab 240 mg every two weeks plus intravenous ipilimumab 1 mg/kg every six weeks.

The time point was: before trial treatment. Each donor was administered nivolumab, ipilimumab, aspirin, low-dose cyclophosphamide and low-dose radiotherapy. As a condition of eligibility, patients had advanced solid tumors lacking tumor-infiltrating lymphocytes. Trimming took off 8 bases at V and 11 bases at J, with 19 bases between the two ends. The CDR3 is 12 amino acids. This clonotype was obtained from a male donor with prostate cancer. The source was PBMCs, collected before treatment. V usage is TRBV5-3 and J usage is TRBJ2-5; the D gene is possibly TRBD1 (6 bases). TRBV5-3 is labeled an ORF, and its function is uncertain. As DNA, the CDR3 is TGTGCCAGCAGCCCAGACAGGAATGAGCAGTACTTC. It encodes CASSPDRNEQYF.